Below, 32 T cell receptor beta chains from the same sample are listed, as sequenced in a study of blood T cell repertoires in COVID-19. Repertoires were generated with immunoSEQ multiplex PCR, while TCRdb's copy carries only in-frame clones and drops some. The sample holds more than 95,000 clones, under 85% seen once. The sample consisted of peripheral blood. All receptors come from a man in his 60s with acute or convalescent COVID-19.

In this sample, this clone turned up once. This chain connects TRBV5-1 to TRBJ1-6, with unresolved D. V shed 4 bases and J shed 6 bases, with 11 bases lying between them. The CDR3 spans 14 residues. CDR1 is SGHRS, CDR2 YFSETQ, per germline. The CDR3 region is CASSPPAVNSPLHF. CDR3 nucleotides: TGCGCCAGCAGCCCGCCCGCAGTTAATTCACCCCTCCACTTT.

The chain is built from TRBV6-4 and TRBJ1-5; D is unresolved. Trimming left V 5 bases short and J 4 bases short, with 9 bases between. Germline CDR1 reads MRHNA; CDR2 reads SNTAGT. CDR3 size: 13 residues. CDR3 DNA sequence: TGTGCCAGCAGTTTGACGGAGAATCAGCCCCAGCATTTT. Translation: CASSLTENQPQHF.

This chain links TRBV30 with TRBJ2-7; 8 nucleotides align to TRBD1. The V segment lost 2 bases and the J segment 0 bases; nucleotides outside the gene matches: 9. The germline CDR1 and CDR2 sequences are GTSNPN and SVGIG (reference sequence). CDR3 length equals 16 residues. CDR3: CAWSNPGTGFSYEQYF. For the CDR3, the DNA is TGTGCCTGGAGTAACCCCGGGACAGGTTTCTCCTACGAGCAGTACTTC.

This chain connects TRBV10-1 to TRBJ2-3; weak D call: TRBD2 (6 bases). The germline gives CDR1 WNHNN, CDR2 SYGVQD (reference sequence). The CDR3 consists of 16 residues. V dropped 0 bases and J dropped 2 bases, with 12 bases sitting between them. The CDR3 spells CASSESAGLYTDTQYF. CDR3 bases: TGCGCCAGCAGTGAGTCCGCGGGGCTTTACACAGATACGCAGTATTTT.

V usage is TRBV5-1 and J usage is TRBJ1-3, with D uncertain. V was shortened by 0 bases and J by 4 bases, with 14 bases between the two germline ends. Looked up from germline, CDR1 is SGHRS and CDR2 is YFSETQ. This CDR3 is 16 amino acids long. In nucleotides, the CDR3 is TGCGCCAGCAGCTTGGAGGGAGTCCTGCCGGGAAACACCATATATTTT. Its translation: CASSLEGVLPGNTIYF.

The chain combines TRBV19 with TRBJ1-4, with D perhaps matching TRBD1 (5 bases). The ends were cut back, 10 bases at V and 8 bases at J, with 17 bases in the middle. CDR3 length: 13 residues. From germline, CDR1 is LNHDA and CDR2 SQIVND (reference sequence). CDR3 region: CATSTLPGEKLFF. DNA of the CDR3: TGTGCCACGTCGACCCTTCCAGGGGAAAAACTGTTTTTT.

The V and J genes are TRBV30 and TRBJ2-2; unclear D gene. The CDR3 spans 15 residues. Per the germline V gene, CDR1 is GTSNPN and CDR2 is SVGIG (reference sequence). The ends were cut back, 2 bases at V and 6 bases at J, with 16 bases in the middle. The chain's CDR3 is CAWSWAASPPGELFF. CDR3 coding DNA: TGTGCCTGGAGTTGGGCAGCCTCTCCCCCCGGGGAGCTGTTTTTT. The full variable domain, in which reference TRBV30 and TRBJ2-2 provide the parts outside the CDR3, is SQTIHQWPATLVQPVGSPLSLECTVEGTSNPNLYWYRQAAGRGLQLLFYSVGIGQISSEVPQNLSASRPQDRQFILSSKKLLLSDSGFYLCAWSWAASPPGELFFGEGSRLTVL.

The chain couples TRBV28 to TRBJ1-1, with no clear D. The CDR3 sequence is 14 residues long. CDR1 MDHEN and CDR2 SYDVKM come from the germline V gene. V gave up 6 bases and J gave up 1 base, with 12 bases separating them. The CDR3 bases are TGTGCCAGCAGCCCTGTACTCCCGAACACTGAAGCTTTCTTT. This codes for CASSPVLPNTEAFF.

This clone was seen a handful of times. This rearrangement joins TRBV18 to TRBJ1-1, with 9 bases matching TRBD1. Germline trimming cut 4 bases from V and 3 bases from J; bases unmatched to any gene: 9. CDR3 size: 16 residues. Germline values: CDR1 KGHSH, CDR2 LQKENI. CDR3 in amino acids: CASSREGQGFDTEAFF. Written as DNA, the CDR3 is TGTGCCAGCTCACGAGAGGGACAGGGTTTTGACACTGAAGCTTTCTTT.

This chain links TRBV19 with TRBJ1-1; 8 nucleotides align to TRBD1. The CDR3 has 14 amino acids. The V and J ends lost 6 bases and 11 bases, in that order; junction bases with no gene match: 14. Germline V gives CDR1 LNHDA, CDR2 SQIVND (reference sequence). The CDR3 DNA sequence: TGTGCCAGTAGGTACGCCGGGACAGGCGGAGGGGCTTTCTTT. This translates into CASRYAGTGGGAFF.

This sequence joins TRBV5-1 and TRBJ1-2; D might be TRBD1 (6 bases). The germline CDR1 and CDR2 sequences are SGHRS and YFSETQ. Between the trimmed V and J ends, which lost 5 bases and 3 bases, there was a span of 14 bases. The length of the CDR3 is 14 residues. The CDR3 sequence is CASRPGGADYGYTF. The CDR3 DNA reads as TGCGCCAGCAGACCTGGGGGGGCGGACTATGGCTACACCTTC. The full variable domain, completed using reference TRBV5-1 and TRBJ1-2, is KAGVTQTPRYLIKTRGQQVTLSCSPISGHRSVSWYQQTPGQGLQFLFEYFSETQRNKGNFPGRFSGRQFSNSRSEMNVSTLELGDSALYLCASRPGGADYGYTFGSGTRLTVV.

This rearrangement joins TRBV7-8 to TRBJ2-7; 7 bases map to TRBD2. In germline, CDR1 is SGHVS, CDR2 FQNEAQ. V trimming: 2 bases; J trimming: 3 bases; junction bases outside the gene matches: 1. This CDR3 has 13 amino acids. The chain's CDR3 is CASSLWTSYEQYF. CDR3 sequence (DNA): TGTGCCAGCAGCTTATGGACTAGCTACGAGCAGTACTTC.

The J gene is TRBJ2-2, the V gene TRBV27, with D perhaps TRBD2 (6 bases). V was pared by 7 bases and J by 4 bases, with 19 bases between. Per the germline V gene, CDR1 is MNHEY and CDR2 is SMNVEV (reference sequence). The CDR3 spans 16 residues. CDR3 amino acids: CASKLKGGTFTGELFF. In DNA form, the CDR3 reads TGTGCCAGCAAATTAAAAGGCGGGACCTTCACCGGGGAGCTGTTTTTT.

This clone appeared once. CDR3 DNA: TGTGCCAGCAGTCGGGGGGATCAGCCCCAGCATTTT. Its protein is CASSRGDQPQHF. The chain carries TRBV25-1 and TRBJ1-5, with a tentative D call TRBD1 (5 bases). The CDR3 extends over 12 amino acids. V was shortened by 5 bases and J by 5 bases, with 7 bases between the two germline ends. Looked up from germline, CDR1 is MGHDK and CDR2 is SYGVNS.

The rearrangement joins TRBV29-1 to TRBJ2-1, with 14 bases matching TRBD2. The CDR3 has 17 residues. Germline trimming cut 6 bases from V and 2 bases from J; bases unmatched to any gene: 9. Germline V gene sequence: CDR1 SQVTM, CDR2 ANQGSEA. The CDR3 nucleotides read TGCAGCGTCTTTGGACTAGCGGGAGGAGTCGCCTACAATGAGCAGTTCTTC. This codes for CSVFGLAGGVAYNEQFF.

This clone has only one observation. The chain has TRBV5-4 and TRBJ1-2, with TRBD1 matching over 7 bases. This CDR3 contains 14 residues. CDR1 and CDR2 from the germline V gene are SGHNT and YYREEE (reference sequence). V trimming: 3 bases; J trimming: 8 bases; junction bases outside the gene matches: 10. CDR3 coding DNA: TGTGCCAGCAGCTCACGACAGGGTCATGACGGCTACACCTTC. Its protein is CASSSRQGHDGYTF.

This clone appeared a few times. The rearrangement links TRBV27 to TRBJ2-3; 8 bases match TRBD1. The CDR3 contains 14 residues. Trimming took 4 bases from V and 6 from J; bases not matched to a gene: 6. The V gene's germline CDR1 is MNHEY and CDR2 SMNVEV (reference sequence). The CDR3 region is CASSYDRGPDTQYF. The CDR3 DNA reads TGTGCCAGCAGTTACGACAGGGGCCCGGATACGCAGTATTTT.

The rearrangement links TRBV6-5 to TRBJ1-1, with D possibly TRBD1 on 5 matching bases. Deletions cut 2 bases from V and 5 bases from J, with 12 bases between. Germline lookup yields CDR1 MNHEY and CDR2 SVGAGI. The CDR3 runs 14 residues. The CDR3 reads CASSYVGGWTEAFF. CDR3 in DNA: TGTGCCAGCAGTTACGTGGGGGGATGGACTGAAGCTTTCTTT.

The rearrangement uses TRBV18 and TRBJ2-1, with D tentatively TRBD2 (5 bases). The V end was cut by 4 bases, the J end by 5 bases, with 12 bases between. The CDR3 length is 14 residues. The germline V gene has CDR1 KGHSH and CDR2 LQKENI. This CDR3 is CASSLRTPHNEQFF. The CDR3 region has the DNA TGTGCCAGCTCACTCAGGACTCCCCACAATGAGCAGTTCTTC. Using reference TRBV18 and TRBJ2-1 for the parts outside the CDR3, the full variable domain is NAGVMQNPRHLVRRRGQEARLRCSPMKGHSHVYWYRQLPEEGLKFMVYLQKENIIDESGMPKERFSAEFPKEGPSILRIQQVVRGDSAAYFCASSLRTPHNEQFFGPGTRLTVL.

The chain links TRBV2 to TRBJ1-2; no clear D. The CDR3 is made up of 13 amino acids. Germline CDR1 SNHLY, CDR2 FYNNEI. Trimming left V 5 bases short and J 5 bases short, with 12 bases between. The CDR3, as DNA: TGTGCCAGCAGTCCTATTCTGAGGTATGGCTACACCTTC. It yields the protein CASSPILRYGYTF.

This clone occurred a few times. This rearrangement joins TRBV19 to TRBJ2-2, with 7 bases aligning to TRBD2. In germline, CDR1 is LNHDA, CDR2 SQIVND (reference sequence). This CDR3 spans 14 amino acids. V trimming: 6 bases; J trimming: 5 bases; junction bases outside the gene matches: 6. CDR3 sequence reads: CASRGEGLTGELFF. The CDR3 DNA is TGTGCCAGTAGAGGGGAGGGCCTAACCGGGGAGCTGTTTTTT.

This sequence joins TRBV30 and TRBJ1-5, with D perhaps matching TRBD1 (6 bases). Trimming took off 5 bases at V and 2 bases at J, with 10 bases between the two ends. The CDR3 runs to 13 residues. Germline V gene sequence: CDR1 GTSNPN, CDR2 SVGIG (reference sequence). The CDR3 here is CAWGAGGNQPQHF. CDR3 DNA sequence: TGTGCCTGGGGCGCAGGGGGCAATCAGCCCCAGCATTTT. The complete variable domain, with remaining parts taken from reference TRBV30 and TRBJ1-5, reads SQTIHQWPATLVQPVGSPLSLECTVEGTSNPNLYWYRQAAGRGLQLLFYSVGIGQISSEVPQNLSASRPQDRQFILSSKKLLLSDSGFYLCAWGAGGNQPQHFGDGTRLSIL.

The CDR3, as DNA: TGTGCCAGCAGAAAGACAGATAGCTCCTACAATGAGCAGTTCTTC. It codes for CASRKTDSSYNEQFF. This chain connects TRBV2 to TRBJ2-1; a possible D gene is TRBD1 (5 bases). V lost 6 bases to trimming and J lost 0 bases, with 12 bases between them. The CDR3 has 15 amino acids. Germline V gives CDR1 SNHLY, CDR2 FYNNEI.

The chain combines TRBV28 with TRBJ1-1; 8 bases match TRBD1. The germline V gene encodes CDR1 MDHEN and CDR2 SYDVKM. Germline trimming cut 8 bases from V and 3 bases from J; bases unmatched to any gene: 11. The CDR3 is made up of 15 amino acids. CDR3 sequence reads: CASPARTGYDTEAFF. In DNA, the CDR3 is TGTGCCAGCCCAGCGCGGACAGGGTATGACACTGAAGCTTTCTTT.

The rearrangement uses TRBV30 and TRBJ2-3; 9 bases agree with TRBD2. This CDR3 is built from 15 residues. The trim removed 1 base at V and 8 bases at J, leaving 10 bases unmatched. Germline lookup yields CDR1 GTSNPN and CDR2 SVGIG (reference sequence). Here the CDR3 reads CAWSGSGSPQGTQYF. The CDR3 DNA sequence: TGTGCCTGGAGTGGTAGCGGGAGTCCACAGGGTACGCAGTATTTT.

The CDR3 region is CASSLGLAGGLTGELFF. CDR3 bases: TGTGCCAGCAGCTTGGGCCTAGCGGGAGGGCTAACCGGGGAGCTGTTTTTT. V gene TRBV7-8 combines with J gene TRBJ2-2; 12 nucleotides align to TRBD2. J was trimmed by 5 bases and V by 3 bases; bases with no gene match: 7. Germline V gives CDR1 SGHVS, CDR2 FQNEAQ. The CDR3 extends over 17 amino acids.

The CDR3 reads CASRITGANSPLHF. CDR3 nucleotide sequence: TGTGCCAGCAGGATTACAGGGGCCAATTCACCCCTCCACTTT. V gene TRBV28 combines with J gene TRBJ1-6; 7 bases are shared with TRBD1. The ends lost 6 bases at V and 7 bases at J; junction bases unmatched: 6. Per germline, CDR1 MDHEN and CDR2 SYDVKM. The CDR3 contains 14 residues.

The chain employs TRBV19 and TRBJ1-1; TRBD1 might be the D (5 bases). Between the trimmed V and J ends, which lost 2 bases and 4 bases, there was a span of 8 bases. The CDR3 runs to 13 residues. Looked up from germline, CDR1 is LNHDA and CDR2 is SQIVND (reference sequence). CDR3 nucleotides: TGTGCCAGTAGTATACAGGGTTCCACTGAAGCTTTCTTT. Protein sequence: CASSIQGSTEAFF. Based on the CDR3 plus reference TRBV19 and TRBJ1-1, the full variable domain is DGGITQSPKYLFRKEGQNVTLSCEQNLNHDAMYWYRQDPGQGLRLIYYSQIVNDFQKGDIAEGYSVSREKKESFPLTVTSAQKNPTAFYLCASSIQGSTEAFFGQGTRLTVV.

V and J are TRBV5-1 and TRBJ2-7; 9 bases are shared with TRBD1. This CDR3 contains 15 residues. Per the germline V gene, CDR1 is SGHRS and CDR2 is YFSETQ. With 6 bases clipped from V and 2 bases from J, the junction kept 9 bases outside the gene matches. Written as DNA, the CDR3 is TGCGCCAGCACCCCAATGGGACAGGGTGCCTACGAGCAGTACTTC. Its translation is CASTPMGQGAYEQYF.

This clone was seen just once. The chain employs TRBV4-1 and TRBJ2-7; 8 bases align to TRBD2. The CDR3 totals 15 residues. Germline CDR1 and CDR2: MGHRA and YSYEKL. V was clipped by 0 bases and J by 12 bases; unmatched bases: 13. CDR3 nucleotides: TGCGCCAGCAGCCAAGACAGGTATTTAGCGGGATCGCTGTACTTC. It is translated as CASSQDRYLAGSLYF.

The chain recombines TRBV7-8 with TRBJ2-3, with D perhaps TRBD1 (6 bases). There are 15 residues in the CDR3. Germline V gives CDR1 SGHVS, CDR2 FQNEAQ. V shed 1 base and J shed 4 bases, with 12 bases lying between them. The CDR3 here is CASSLVAGDSDTQYF. The CDR3 coding sequence is TGTGCCAGCAGCTTAGTTGCAGGGGATTCAGATACGCAGTATTTT.

V gene TRBV6-1 combines with J gene TRBJ1-5; D unresolved. The CDR3 runs 14 residues. In germline, CDR1 is MNHNS, CDR2 SASEGT. The V and J ends lost 3 bases and 3 bases respectively, with 9 bases between them. This CDR3 reads CASSERQFNQPQHF. The DNA of the CDR3 is TGTGCCAGCAGTGAGAGGCAGTTCAATCAGCCCCAGCATTTT.